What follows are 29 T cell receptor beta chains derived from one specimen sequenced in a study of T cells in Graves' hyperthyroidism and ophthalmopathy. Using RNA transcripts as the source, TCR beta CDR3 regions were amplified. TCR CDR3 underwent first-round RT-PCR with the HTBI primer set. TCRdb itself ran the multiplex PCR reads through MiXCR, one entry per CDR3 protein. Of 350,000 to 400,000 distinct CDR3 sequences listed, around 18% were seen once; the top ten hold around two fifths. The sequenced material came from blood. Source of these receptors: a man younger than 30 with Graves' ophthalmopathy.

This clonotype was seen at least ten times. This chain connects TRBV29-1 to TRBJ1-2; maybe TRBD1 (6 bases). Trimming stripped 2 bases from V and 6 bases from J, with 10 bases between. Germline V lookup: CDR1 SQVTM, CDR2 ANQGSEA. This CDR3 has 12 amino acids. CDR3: CSVERQADGYTF. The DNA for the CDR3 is TGCAGCGTTGAAAGACAGGCGGATGGCTACACCTTC.

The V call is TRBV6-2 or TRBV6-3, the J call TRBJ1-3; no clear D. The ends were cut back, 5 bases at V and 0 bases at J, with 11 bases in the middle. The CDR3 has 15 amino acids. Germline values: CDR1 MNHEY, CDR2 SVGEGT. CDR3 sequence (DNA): TGTGCCAGCAGTAGGGTGGCGGGCTCTGGAAACACCATATATTTT. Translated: CASSRVAGSGNTIYF.

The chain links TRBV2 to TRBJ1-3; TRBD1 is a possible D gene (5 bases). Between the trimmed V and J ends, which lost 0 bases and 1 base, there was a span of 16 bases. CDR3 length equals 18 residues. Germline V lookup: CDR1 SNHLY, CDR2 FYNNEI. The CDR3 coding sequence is TGTGCCAGCAGTGAAGCGGGCAGGGATTTATGGTCTGGAAACACCATATATTTT. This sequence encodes CASSEAGRDLWSGNTIYF.

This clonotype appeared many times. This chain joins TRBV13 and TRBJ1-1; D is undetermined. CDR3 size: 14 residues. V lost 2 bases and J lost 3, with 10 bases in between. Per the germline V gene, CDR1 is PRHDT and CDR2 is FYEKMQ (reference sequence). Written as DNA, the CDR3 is TGTGCCAGCAGCTTAATAGGGTCTGACACTGAAGCTTTCTTT. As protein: CASSLIGSDTEAFF. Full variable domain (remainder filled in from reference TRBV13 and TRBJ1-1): AAGVIQSPRHLIKEKRETATLKCYPIPRHDTVYWYQQGPGQDPQFLISFYEKMQSDKGSIPDRFSAQQFSDYHSELNMSSLELGDSALYFCASSLIGSDTEAFFGQGTRLTVV.

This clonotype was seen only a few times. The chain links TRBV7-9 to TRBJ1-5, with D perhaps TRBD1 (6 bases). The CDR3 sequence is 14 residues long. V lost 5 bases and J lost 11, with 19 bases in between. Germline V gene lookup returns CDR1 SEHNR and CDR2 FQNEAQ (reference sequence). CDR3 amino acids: CASSTLDRPGTQHF. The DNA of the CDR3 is TGTGCCAGCAGCACTCTCGACAGGCCGGGGACCCAGCATTTT.

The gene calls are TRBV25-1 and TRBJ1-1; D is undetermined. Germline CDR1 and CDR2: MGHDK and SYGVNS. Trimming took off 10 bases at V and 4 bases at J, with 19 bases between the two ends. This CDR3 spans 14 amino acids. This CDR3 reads CATFGEALGTEAFF. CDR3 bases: TGTGCCACCTTCGGCGAGGCCCTCGGCACTGAAGCTTTCTTT.

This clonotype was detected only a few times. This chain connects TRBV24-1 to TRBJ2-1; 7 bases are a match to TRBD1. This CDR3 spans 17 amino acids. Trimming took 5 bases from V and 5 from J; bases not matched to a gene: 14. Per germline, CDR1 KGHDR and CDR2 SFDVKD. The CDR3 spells CATSGTPDRAPDNEQFF. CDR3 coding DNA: TGTGCCACCAGTGGAACCCCCGACAGGGCCCCGGACAATGAGCAGTTCTTC.

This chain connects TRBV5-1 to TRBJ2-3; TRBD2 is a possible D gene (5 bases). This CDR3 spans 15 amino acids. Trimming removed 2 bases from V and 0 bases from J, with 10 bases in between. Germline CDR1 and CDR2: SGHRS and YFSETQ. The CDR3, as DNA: TGCGCCAGCAGCTTCCTAGCCTCCAGCACAGATACGCAGTATTTT. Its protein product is CASSFLASSTDTQYF.

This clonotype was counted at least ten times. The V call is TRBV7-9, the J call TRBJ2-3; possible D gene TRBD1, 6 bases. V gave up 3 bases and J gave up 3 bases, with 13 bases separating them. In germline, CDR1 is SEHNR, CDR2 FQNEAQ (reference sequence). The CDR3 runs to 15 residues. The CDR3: CASSLAGVGTDTQYF. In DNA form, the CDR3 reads TGTGCCAGCAGCTTGGCAGGGGTGGGTACAGATACGCAGTATTTT.

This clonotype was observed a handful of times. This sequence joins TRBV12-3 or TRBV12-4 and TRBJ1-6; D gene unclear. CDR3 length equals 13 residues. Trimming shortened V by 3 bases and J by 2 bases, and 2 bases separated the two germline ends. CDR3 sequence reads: CASSFAYNSPLHF. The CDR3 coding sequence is TGTGCCAGCAGTTTTGCCTATAATTCACCCCTCCACTTT.

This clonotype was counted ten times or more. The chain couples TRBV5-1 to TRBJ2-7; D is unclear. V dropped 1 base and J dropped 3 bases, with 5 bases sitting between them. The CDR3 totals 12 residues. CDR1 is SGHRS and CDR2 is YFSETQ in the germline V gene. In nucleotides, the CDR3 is TGCGCCAGCAGCTTGAACCACTACGAGCAGTACTTC. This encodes CASSLNHYEQYF.

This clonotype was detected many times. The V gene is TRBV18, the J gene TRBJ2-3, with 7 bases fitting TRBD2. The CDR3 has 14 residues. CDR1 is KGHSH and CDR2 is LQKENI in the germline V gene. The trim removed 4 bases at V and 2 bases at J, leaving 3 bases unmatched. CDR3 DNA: TGTGCCAGCTCACAGGGACTATCCACAGATACGCAGTATTTT. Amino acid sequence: CASSQGLSTDTQYF.

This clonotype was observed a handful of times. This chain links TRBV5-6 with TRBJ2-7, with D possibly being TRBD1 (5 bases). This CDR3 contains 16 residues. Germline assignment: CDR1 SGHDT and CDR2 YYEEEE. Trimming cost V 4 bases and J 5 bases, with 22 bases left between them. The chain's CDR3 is CASSGALGKLTNEQYF. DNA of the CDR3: TGTGCCAGCAGCGGGGCCCTGGGCAAACTCACCAACGAGCAGTACTTC.

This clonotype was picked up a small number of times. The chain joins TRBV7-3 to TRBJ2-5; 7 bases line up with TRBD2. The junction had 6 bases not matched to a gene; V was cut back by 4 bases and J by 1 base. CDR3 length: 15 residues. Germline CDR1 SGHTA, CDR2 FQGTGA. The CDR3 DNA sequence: TGTGCCAGCAGCTCGGGGGGAGGCCCCCAAGAGACCCAGTACTTC. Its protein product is CASSSGGGPQETQYF.

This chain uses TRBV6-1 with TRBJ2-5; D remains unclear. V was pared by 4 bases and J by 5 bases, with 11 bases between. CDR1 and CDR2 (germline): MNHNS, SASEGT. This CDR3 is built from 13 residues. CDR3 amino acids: CASSARKAETQYF. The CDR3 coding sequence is TGTGCCAGCAGTGCCCGGAAGGCGGAGACCCAGTACTTC.

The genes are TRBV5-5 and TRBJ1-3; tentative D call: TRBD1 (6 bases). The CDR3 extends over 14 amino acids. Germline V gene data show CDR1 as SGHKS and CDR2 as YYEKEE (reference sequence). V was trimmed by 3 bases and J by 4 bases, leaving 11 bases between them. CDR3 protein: CASSSGQPGNTIYF. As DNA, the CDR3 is TGTGCCAGCAGCTCCGGACAGCCAGGAAACACCATATATTTT. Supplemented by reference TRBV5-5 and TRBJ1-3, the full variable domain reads DAGVTQSPTHLIKTRGQQVTLRCSPISGHKSVSWYQQVLGQGPQFIFQYYEKEERGRGNFPDRFSARQFPNYSSELNVNALLLGDSALYLCASSSGQPGNTIYFGEGSWLTVV.

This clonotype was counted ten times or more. CDR3 region: CASRELRAAGSPLHF. The CDR3 nucleotides are TGTGCCAGCAGGGAGCTCAGGGCTGCGGGTTCACCCCTCCACTTT. The chain couples TRBV28 to TRBJ1-6, with D possibly TRBD1 on 5 matching bases. The CDR3 extends over 15 amino acids. Germline CDR1 reads MDHEN; CDR2 reads SYDVKM. V was clipped by 6 bases and J by 9 bases, with 18 bases between them.

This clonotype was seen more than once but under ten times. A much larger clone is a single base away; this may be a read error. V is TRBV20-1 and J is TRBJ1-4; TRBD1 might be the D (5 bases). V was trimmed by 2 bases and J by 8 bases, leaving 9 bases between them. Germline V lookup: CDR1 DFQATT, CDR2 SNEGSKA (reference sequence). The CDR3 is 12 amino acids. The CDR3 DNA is TGCAGTGCTAGAAGAGGGGAGGAAAAACTGTTTTTT. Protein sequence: CSARRGEEKLFF.

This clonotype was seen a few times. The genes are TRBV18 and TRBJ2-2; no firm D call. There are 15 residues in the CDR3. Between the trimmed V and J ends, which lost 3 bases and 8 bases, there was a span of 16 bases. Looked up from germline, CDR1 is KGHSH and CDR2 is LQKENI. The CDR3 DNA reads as TGTGCCAGCTCACCCCGAGGAGAACCTAATGGGGAGCTGTTTTTT. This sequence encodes CASSPRGEPNGELFF.

The CDR3 sequence is CSARDNLSLTFGYTF. CDR3 DNA sequence: TGCAGTGCTAGAGATAACTTAAGCCTGACCTTTGGCTACACCTTC. V gene TRBV20-1 combines with J gene TRBJ1-2; D gene ambiguous. V shed 0 bases and J shed 7 bases, with 18 bases lying between them. Germline lookup yields CDR1 DFQATT and CDR2 SNEGSKA (reference sequence). The CDR3 spans 15 residues.

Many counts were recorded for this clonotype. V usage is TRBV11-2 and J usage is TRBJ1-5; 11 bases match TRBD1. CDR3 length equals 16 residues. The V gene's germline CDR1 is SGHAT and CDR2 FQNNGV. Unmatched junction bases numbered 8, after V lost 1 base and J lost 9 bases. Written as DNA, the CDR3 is TGTGCCAGCAGCTTAGGGGGACAGGGGGAGGTCCGGCCCCAGCATTTT. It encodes CASSLGGQGEVRPQHF.

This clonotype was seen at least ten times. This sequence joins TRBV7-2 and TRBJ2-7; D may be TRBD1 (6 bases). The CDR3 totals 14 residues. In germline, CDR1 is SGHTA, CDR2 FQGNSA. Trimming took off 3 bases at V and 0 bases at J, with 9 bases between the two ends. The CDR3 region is CASSFTGPSYEQYF. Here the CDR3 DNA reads TGTGCCAGCAGCTTTACAGGGCCCTCCTACGAGCAGTACTTC.

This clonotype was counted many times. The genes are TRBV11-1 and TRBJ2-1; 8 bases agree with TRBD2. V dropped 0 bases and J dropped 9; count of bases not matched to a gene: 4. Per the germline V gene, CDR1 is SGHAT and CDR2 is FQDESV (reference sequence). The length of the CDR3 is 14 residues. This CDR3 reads CASSLARGDVEQFF. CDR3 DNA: TGTGCCAGCAGCTTAGCGCGGGGGGACGTTGAGCAGTTCTTC. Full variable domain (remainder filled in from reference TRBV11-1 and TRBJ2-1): EAEVAQSPRYKITEKSQAVAFWCDPISGHATLYWYRQILGQGPELLVQFQDESVVDDSQLPKDRFSAERLKGVDSTLKIQPAELGDSAMYLCASSLARGDVEQFFGPGTRLTVL.

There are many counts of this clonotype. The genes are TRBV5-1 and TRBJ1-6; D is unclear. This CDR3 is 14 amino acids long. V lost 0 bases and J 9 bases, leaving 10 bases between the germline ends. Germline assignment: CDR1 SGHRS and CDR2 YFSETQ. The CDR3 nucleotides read TGCGCCAGCAGCTTGGATCCCGATCTTTCACCCCTCCACTTT. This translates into CASSLDPDLSPLHF.

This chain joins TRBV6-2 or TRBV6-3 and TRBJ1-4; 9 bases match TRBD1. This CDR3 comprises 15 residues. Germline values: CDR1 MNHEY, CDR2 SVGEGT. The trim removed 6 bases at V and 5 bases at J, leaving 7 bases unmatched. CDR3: CASRPVGTGNEKLFF. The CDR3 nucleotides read TGTGCCAGCAGGCCAGTCGGGACAGGGAATGAAAAACTGTTTTTT.

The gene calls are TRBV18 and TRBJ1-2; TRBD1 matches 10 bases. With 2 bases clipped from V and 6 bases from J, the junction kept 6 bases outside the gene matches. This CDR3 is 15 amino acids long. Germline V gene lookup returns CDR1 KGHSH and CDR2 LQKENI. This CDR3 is CASSPATGGEDGYTF. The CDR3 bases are TGTGCCAGCTCACCAGCGACAGGGGGCGAGGATGGCTACACCTTC.

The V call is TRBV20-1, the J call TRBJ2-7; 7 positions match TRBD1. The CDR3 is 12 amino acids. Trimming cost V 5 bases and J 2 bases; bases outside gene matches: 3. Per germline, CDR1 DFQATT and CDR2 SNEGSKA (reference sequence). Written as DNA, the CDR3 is TGCAGTGCTCGGACAGGCCCCTACGAGCAGTACTTC. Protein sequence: CSARTGPYEQYF.

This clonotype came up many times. The CDR3 protein is CASSQDREYTEAFF. CDR3 nucleotide sequence: TGTGCCAGCAGCCAAGATAGGGAGTACACTGAAGCTTTCTTT. This chain uses TRBV3-1 with TRBJ1-1; D not certain. V was cut by 0 bases and J by 3 bases, with 8 bases left in between. Germline-derived CDR1 and CDR2 are LGHDT and YNNKEL (reference sequence). CDR3 length equals 14 residues.

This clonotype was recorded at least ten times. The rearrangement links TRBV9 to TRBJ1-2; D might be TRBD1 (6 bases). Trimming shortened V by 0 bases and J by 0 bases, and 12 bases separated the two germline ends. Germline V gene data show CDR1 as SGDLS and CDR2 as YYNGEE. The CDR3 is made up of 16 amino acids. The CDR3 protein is CASSVAGQKTNYGYTF. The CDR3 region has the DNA TGTGCCAGCAGCGTAGCCGGACAGAAAACTAACTATGGCTACACCTTC. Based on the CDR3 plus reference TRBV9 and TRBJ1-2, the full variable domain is DSGVTQTPKHLITATGQRVTLRCSPRSGDLSVYWYQQSLDQGLQFLIQYYNGEERAKGNILERFSAQQFPDLHSELNLSSLELGDSALYFCASSVAGQKTNYGYTFGSGTRLTVV.